What follows are 12 T cell receptor beta chains derived from one specimen sequenced in a study of T cell responses to AZD1222 COVID-19 vaccine. Data came from immunoSEQ multiplex PCR; TCRdb stores just in-frame clones and leaves some out. The sample lists 100,000 to 150,000 clones, 87% occurring once. The sample was peripheral blood, taken on day 0 of AZD1222 vaccination. The receptors stem from an adult in good health.

The chain is built from TRBV15 and TRBJ2-1; D ambiguous. Trimming removed 3 bases from V and 8 bases from J, with 17 bases in between. The germline gives CDR1 LNHNV, CDR2 YYDKDF (reference sequence). There are 15 residues in the CDR3. In DNA, the CDR3 is TGTGCCACCAGCAGTCCGTCTACTGCTGGGGATGAGCAGTTCTTC. It translates to CATSSPSTAGDEQFF.

The chain uses TRBV12-5 and TRBJ2-7; the D gene is possibly TRBD1 (5 bases). Per the germline V gene, CDR1 is LGHNT and CDR2 is FRNRAP. The CDR3 length is 13 residues. Trimming shortened V by 2 bases and J by 2 bases, and 7 bases separated the two germline ends. The DNA for the CDR3 is TGTGCTAGTGGTTTGATAGGGGCCTACGAGCAGTACTTC. Translating gives CASGLIGAYEQYF.

This clone occurred once. This sequence joins TRBV5-6 and TRBJ1-2, with 11 nucleotides matching TRBD1. Unmatched junction bases numbered 5, after V lost 3 bases and J lost 4 bases. The germline gives CDR1 SGHDT, CDR2 YYEEEE. This CDR3 comprises 15 residues. This CDR3 is CASSSDRGRPYGYTF. The CDR3 nucleotides are TGTGCCAGCAGCTCGGACAGGGGGCGACCCTATGGCTACACCTTC.

The chain is built from TRBV6-5 and TRBJ2-3; D unclear. Looked up from germline, CDR1 is MNHEY and CDR2 is SVGAGI. V was clipped by 5 bases and J by 2 bases, with 5 bases between them. The CDR3 consists of 12 residues. The CDR3 nucleotides read TGTGCCAGCAGTACCTTCACAGATACGCAGTATTTT. This sequence encodes CASSTFTDTQYF.

The V gene is TRBV21-1, the J gene TRBJ1-6; the table's D call TRBD1 went unverified against the DNA. TRBV21-1 is an annotated pseudogene. The CDR3 has 17 residues. As DNA, the CDR3 is TGTGCCAGCAGCAGAACAGGGGATCAAGTCTATAATTCACCCCTCCACTTT. Amino acid sequence: CASSRTGDQVYNSPLHF.

V gene TRBV5-1 combines with J gene TRBJ1-1, with a weak D call TRBD1 (5 bases). Trimming removed 0 bases at V and 1 base at J, with 13 bases between. Germline V gives CDR1 SGHRS, CDR2 YFSETQ. There are 16 residues in the CDR3. For the CDR3, the DNA is TGCGCCAGCAGCTTGGGCCACAATGGGGGGAACACTGAAGCTTTCTTT. The encoded protein is CASSLGHNGGNTEAFF.

In the case of this clone: Other DNA sequences in this specimen translate into the identical CDR3. V and J are TRBV6-5 and TRBJ1-1, with unresolved D. Trimming left V 7 bases short and J 5 bases short, with 8 bases between. CDR1 and CDR2 from the germline V gene are MNHEY and SVGAGI. This CDR3 spans 11 amino acids. CDR3 loop: CASTVGTEAFF. CDR3 in DNA: TGTGCCAGCACCGTGGGAACTGAAGCTTTCTTT.

The rearrangement uses TRBV6-5 and TRBJ2-7; D may match TRBD1 or TRBD2 (5 bases each). With 5 bases removed from V and 4 bases from J, the gap between germline ends came to 9 bases. The CDR3 totals 12 residues. Germline CDR1 is MNHEY and CDR2 is SVGAGI. The CDR3 bases are TGTGCCAGCAGTCACGAGGGGTACGAGCAGTACTTC. Translated: CASSHEGYEQYF.

V usage is TRBV2 and J usage is TRBJ2-1, with TRBD2 matching over 12 bases. The CDR3 spans 20 residues. The junction had 10 bases not matched to a gene; V was cut back by 1 base and J by 0 bases. The V gene's germline CDR1 is SNHLY and CDR2 FYNNEI. The CDR3 DNA is TGTGCCAGCAGTGAAGGGTTGACTAGCGGGGGCCCGAGCTCCTACAATGAGCAGTTCTTC. It codes for CASSEGLTSGGPSSYNEQFF.

This sequence joins TRBV2 and TRBJ1-4; 8 bases align to TRBD1. The CDR3 sequence is 16 residues long. Trimming at V came to 5 bases and at J to 8 bases, leaving 13 bases not matched to a gene. Germline V lookup: CDR1 SNHLY, CDR2 FYNNEI. The CDR3 sequence: CASSPNPQGAGEKLFF. The CDR3 DNA sequence: TGTGCCAGCAGTCCCAACCCTCAGGGGGCAGGAGAAAAACTGTTTTTT.

The rearrangement joins TRBV5-7 to TRBJ1-1; possibly TRBD1 for D (5 bases). TRBV5-7 is an open reading frame whose function is uncertain. Between the trimmed V and J ends, which lost 4 bases and 0 bases, there was a span of 22 bases. This CDR3 has 18 amino acids. In nucleotides, the CDR3 is TGTGCCAGCAGCCACACGGGACTGACGTCCTCCATGAACACTGAAGCTTTCTTT. Translation gives CASSHTGLTSSMNTEAFF.

The rearrangement joins TRBV19 to TRBJ2-5; perhaps TRBD1 as D (6 bases). The ends were cut back, 3 bases at V and 5 bases at J, with 13 bases in the middle. The CDR3 runs to 14 residues. The germline V gene encodes CDR1 LNHDA and CDR2 SQIVND (reference sequence). CDR3 nucleotide sequence: TGTGCCAGTAGTATTAGGCAGGGGTGGGAGACCCAGTACTTC. Translated: CASSIRQGWETQYF. The full variable domain, with the rest looked up from reference TRBV19 and TRBJ2-5, is DGGITQSPKYLFRKEGQNVTLSCEQNLNHDAMYWYRQDPGQGLRLIYYSQIVNDFQKGDIAEGYSVSREKKESFPLTVTSAQKNPTAFYLCASSIRQGWETQYFGPGTRLLVL.